The T cell receptor (beta chain) under discussion was sequenced for a study of radiation and T cells in renal cell carcinoma. Study-wide results and limits: In blood, top tumor clones expanded by 2 weeks, shrinking by 4.

In regard to this clone: Its antigen remains unknown. A junction boundary mismatches the germline segment, possibly from a read error.

TCRdb's table, derived via immunoSEQ multiplex PCR, lists solely in-frame clones and lacks some. The top ten clones hold over 3.5% of a sample with approximately 150,000 clones, about 88% of them seen once. This CDR3 contains 11 residues. The V gene's germline CDR1 is DFQATT and CDR2 SNEGSKA (reference sequence). Sample time point: baseline pretreatment blood. Treatment denoted: 15 Gy SBRT to primary tumor, nephrectomy 4 weeks later. Sequencing used blood, obtained from a patient whose treatment included radiotherapy and nephrectomy. The sequence was obtained from a woman in her 70s with renal cell carcinoma. V gene TRBV20-1 combines with J gene TRBJ2-7; 7 nucleotides agree with TRBD2. The CDR3: CSARDLLGLPF. In nucleotides, the CDR3 is TGCAGTGCTAGAGATCTTTTGGGACTACCTTTC.